These T cell receptor beta chains were read from a single sample in a study of high-grade serous ovarian cancer treatment subgroups. Only in-frame clones appear in the TCRdb table, and some are missing; sequencing was by immunoSEQ multiplex PCR. The sample holds about 16,000 clones, less than 90% seen once. The source material was tumor tissue. These receptors all stem from a human donor with high-grade serous ovarian cancer. CDR3s include the opening cysteine and the closing phenylalanine or tryptophan. A D gene is named only where the DNA matches it firmly. Rows may omit the clone size; those that give it use once, few, many or a size class.

DNA	CDR3	size	V	J	D
TGTGCCAGTAGTCCTGAGACCGGGGGGCCGTATGGCTACACCTTC	CASSPETGGPYGYTF	.	TRBV19	TRBJ1-2	.
TGTGCCAGCAGTTGGACGCCCTATGGCTACACCTTC	CASSWTPYGYTF	.	TRBV7-2	TRBJ1-2	.
TGTGCCAGCTCACCAGCAGTTCCAAGCTCTGGAAACACCATATATTTT	CASSPAVPSSGNTIYF	.	TRBV18	TRBJ1-3	.
TGTGCCAGCAGCTTGAGCGCCAGCAATCAGCCCCAGCATTTT	CASSLSASNQPQHF	.	TRBV5-6	TRBJ1-5	.
TGTGCCAGCAGCTTGGGTACAGGTAGCTCCTACGAGCAGTACTTC	CASSLGTGSSYEQYF	once	TRBV5-4	TRBJ2-7	.
TGCGCCAGCAGCTTGAACAGGTACAATGAGCAGTTCTTC	CASSLNRYNEQFF	.	TRBV5-1	TRBJ2-1	.
TGTGCCAGCAGTCACGTCTTGATTTCCTACAATGAGCAGTTCTTC	CASSHVLISYNEQFF	few	TRBV11-2	TRBJ2-1	.
TGTGCCAGCAGCCCACTAGCGGGGGGCATCACAGATACGCAGTATTTT	CASSPLAGGITDTQYF	.	TRBV7-9	TRBJ2-3	TRBD2
TGTGCCAGCGGGTTCGGGAATGAAAAACTGTTTTTT	CASGFGNEKLFF	.	TRBV2	TRBJ1-4	.
TGCGCCAGCAGGGCACGACAGGATACAGCCGGGGAGCTGTTTTTT	CASRARQDTAGELFF	.	TRBV5-1	TRBJ2-2	.
TGTGCCAGCAGTGAACGGGACTACACCGGGGAGCTGTTTTTT	CASSERDYTGELFF	.	TRBV6-1	TRBJ2-2	.
TGTGCCAGCAGTGGGGAATGGCGCAATCAGCCCCAGCATTTT	CASSGEWRNQPQHF	.	TRBV6-1	TRBJ1-5	.
TGTGCCAGCAGTTTATCGCGGGGGGGCCCGGTGGAGCAGTATTTT	CASSLSRGGPVEQYF	.	TRBV27	TRBJ2-3	TRBD2
TGTGCCAGCAGTGAATATGGAGGGCGCAATTCACCCCTCCACTTT	CASSEYGGRNSPLHF	.	TRBV25-1	TRBJ1-6	.
TGTGCCAGCGGGGGGGATTTGTATAATTCACCCCTCCACTTT	CASGGDLYNSPLHF	few	TRBV7-2	TRBJ1-6	.
TGTGCCAGCAGTTTAAATCCCAGGGCACGCGAGCAGTACTTC	CASSLNPRAREQYF	.	TRBV27	TRBJ2-7	.
TGTGCCAGCAGCTTAGGCCAGGGGGCCAGTCCCGGGGAGCTGTTTTTT	CASSLGQGASPGELFF	.	TRBV7-6	TRBJ2-2	TRBD1
TGTGCCAGCAGTCCCCCCGACAGGTACCAGCCCCAGCATTTT	CASSPPDRYQPQHF	.	TRBV28	TRBJ1-5	.
TGTGCCAGCAGCAGAGGGACTAGTGAAGGACAGACCCAGTACTTC	CASSRGTSEGQTQYF	few	TRBV7-7	TRBJ2-5	TRBD2
TGTGCCAGCAGCTTAGACGGGAATAGCAATCAGCCCCAGCATTTT	CASSLDGNSNQPQHF	.	TRBV7-8	TRBJ1-5	.
TGTGCCAGCAGCGTAGGAGTGGGGGCCGGTTACGAGCAGTACTTC	CASSVGVGAGYEQYF	.	TRBV9	TRBJ2-7	.
TGTGCCAGCAGTTTGAGCGGGGACTACGAGCAGTACTTC	CASSLSGDYEQYF	.	TRBV7-6	TRBJ2-7	TRBD2
TGTGCCAGCAAAGGCGGGACCGTGAGCAATCAGCCCCAGCATTTT	CASKGGTVSNQPQHF	.	TRBV2	TRBJ1-5	.
TGCGCCAGCAGCCGACAGGGTTGGGGGTCACCCCTCCACTTT	CASSRQGWGSPLHF	.	TRBV4-3	TRBJ1-6	TRBD1
TGTGCCAGCAGCTTAGCCGCCAGGACAGGGGGCTCCTACGAGCAGTACTTC	CASSLAARTGGSYEQYF	.	TRBV7-8	TRBJ2-7	TRBD1
TGTGCCAGCAGCTTAGGGGGTAGTAAAGAGACCCAGTACTTC	CASSLGGSKETQYF	.	TRBV7-9	TRBJ2-5	.
TGCGCCAGCAGCCCTGGAGTCAACAATGAGCAGTTCTTC	CASSPGVNNEQFF	.	TRBV4-3	TRBJ2-1	.
TGTGCCAGCAGCTTACTAGGGGGAATCACAGATACGCAGTATTTT	CASSLLGGITDTQYF	.	TRBV7-6	TRBJ2-3	.
TGTGCCAGCAGTGAAACAGGAAGTAGCAATCAGCCCCAGCATTTT	CASSETGSSNQPQHF	.	TRBV6-1	TRBJ1-5	.
TGCGCCAGCTGGCCGGGGAAAGAGCAGTTCTTC	CASWPGKEQFF	.	TRBV5-1	TRBJ2-1	.
TGCGCCAGCAGTGGGGTCGTGGGCTCCGCGGCTTTCTTT	CASSGVVGSAAFF	.	TRBV10-1	TRBJ1-1	.
TGTGCCAGCAGTGTTGACAGGCCCCGCTATGGCTACACCTTC	CASSVDRPRYGYTF	.	TRBV2	TRBJ1-2	.
TGTGCCAGTAGTATGGCCGGGGACAGGGATAATTCACCCCTCCACTTT	CASSMAGDRDNSPLHF	.	TRBV19	TRBJ1-6	TRBD1
TGCGCCAGCAGCTGGGGGACAGGGGTTCAGTACTTC	CASSWGTGVQYF	.	TRBV5-1	TRBJ2-7	TRBD1
TGCAGCGTTACAGAGTCCTACGAGCAGTACTTC	CSVTESYEQYF	.	TRBV29-1	TRBJ2-7	.
TGTGCCAGCAGCTTTGGCCAGGCAATTACAAGAGCGACCCAGTACTTC	CASSFGQAITRATQYF	.	TRBV5-8	TRBJ2-5	.
TGTGCCAGCAGCCAGATAACTGCCACAGATACGCAGTATTTT	CASSQITATDTQYF	once	TRBV14	TRBJ2-3	.
TGTGCCAGCACCGGCACGTCCAGCAATTCACCCCTCCACTTT	CASTGTSSNSPLHF	.	TRBV6-1	TRBJ1-6	.
TGCGCCAGCAGCTTGGACTACCCAGAGACCCAGTACTTC	CASSLDYPETQYF	once	TRBV5-1	TRBJ2-5	.
TGTGCCAGCAAGTTTGGGGCAGGAAATAGCAATCAGCCCCAGCATTTT	CASKFGAGNSNQPQHF	few	TRBV2	TRBJ1-5	.
TGCGCCAGCAGCCAAGATTTTGGGGGACAGGGGGCGCGTAATTCACCCCTCCACTTT	CASSQDFGGQGARNSPLHF	.	TRBV4-1	TRBJ1-6	TRBD1
TGTGCCAGTAGTATTGGGTCTCGGGGCCACACCTTC	CASSIGSRGHTF	.	TRBV19	TRBJ1-2	.
TGTGCCAGCAGGCTAAGAACAGGCTACGAGCAGTACTTC	CASRLRTGYEQYF	.	TRBV6-1	TRBJ2-7	.
TGTGCCAGCAGTGGGTCGGGCGGGGGGGCGGATACGCAGTATTTT	CASSGSGGGADTQYF	few	TRBV9	TRBJ2-3	TRBD2
TGCGCCAGCAGCCACTGGGGAAACACAGATACGCAGTATTTT	CASSHWGNTDTQYF	.	TRBV4-1	TRBJ2-3	.
TGTGCCAGCAGCGTAGGTGGGATTGGCGAGCAGTACTTC	CASSVGGIGEQYF	.	TRBV9	TRBJ2-7	.
TGTGCCAGCAGTGGGCGACAGGGTACCAGAGCAGATACGCAGTATTTT	CASSGRQGTRADTQYF	.	TRBV6-6	TRBJ2-3	TRBD1
TGTGCCAGCCGCGGGGAGGGAAGAAACACCGGGGAGCTGTTTTTT	CASRGEGRNTGELFF	.	TRBV7-8	TRBJ2-2	TRBD2
TGTGCCTGGAGTGCAGGGGGGGCCGAGACCCAGTACTTC	CAWSAGGAETQYF	.	TRBV30	TRBJ2-5	.
TGTGCCAGCAGCTTGGACCGGATAAACCCCCACGAGCAGTACTTC	CASSLDRINPHEQYF	.	TRBV5-6	TRBJ2-7	.
TGTGCCAGCAGCTTACTAGCGGGGCGTGAGCAGTTCTTC	CASSLLAGREQFF	.	TRBV7-8	TRBJ2-1	TRBD2
TGTGCCAGCAGCAGTACTAGCGGGGGGGGAGAGACCCAGTACTTC	CASSSTSGGGETQYF	.	TRBV7-9	TRBJ2-5	TRBD2
TGTGCCAGCAGTTACTTCGCTGGGGCACCCTCATTT	CASSYFAGAPSF	.	TRBV6-5	TRBJ1-1	.
TGTGCCAGTAGTATGCCAGGGACCTATGGCTACACCTTC	CASSMPGTYGYTF	.	TRBV19	TRBJ1-2	.
TGTGCCAGCAGCACCAGAGGGTGGGGCGGGGGGAGCTCCTACAATGAGCAGTTCTTC	CASSTRGWGGGSSYNEQFF	.	TRBV13	TRBJ2-1	TRBD2
TGTGCCAGCAGCCCTGGGCTAGCGGGGGGACAGTACAATGAGCAGTTCTTC	CASSPGLAGGQYNEQFF	.	TRBV5-6	TRBJ2-1	TRBD2
TGTGCCAGCAGTTACTCGAAGGGTACAGATACGCAGTATTTT	CASSYSKGTDTQYF	.	TRBV6-5	TRBJ2-3	.